Below are 10 T cell receptor beta chains sequenced from a single sample in a study of shared clonotypes between healthy human individuals. Method: immunoSEQ multiplex PCR; TCRdb's copy keeps in-frame clones and lacks some. This table holds a few million clones, approximately 92% found once. Only CD45RO-negative cells positively selected for CCR7 counted as naive CD8 cells, so terminally differentiated effector memory CD45RA+ cells were excluded. The sample was naive CD8+ T cells from PBMCs. The source is a man between 18 and 29 years old in good health. Some clones in this sample may be carry-over from other donors' samples.

The chain is built from TRBV11-2 and TRBJ2-7; TRBD2 matches at 7 bases. Germline trimming cut 2 bases from V and 5 bases from J; bases unmatched to any gene: 15. CDR3 length: 17 residues. In germline, CDR1 is SGHAT, CDR2 FQNNGV. The DNA of the CDR3 is TGTGCCAGCAGCTTAATTGCGGTCGGCGGGAGTCTCGACGAGCAGTACTTC. Its translation is CASSLIAVGGSLDEQYF.

The V gene is TRBV2, the J gene TRBJ2-3; 7 bases map to TRBD2. Germline V lookup: CDR1 SNHLY, CDR2 FYNNEI. CDR3 length equals 15 residues. Losses at the gene ends were 5 bases for V and 2 bases for J; bases not matched to a gene: 7. The CDR3 sequence is CASSRGDSYTDTQYF. CDR3 bases: TGTGCCAGCAGTCGGGGGGACTCCTACACAGATACGCAGTATTTT.

This sequence joins TRBV5-1 and TRBJ2-7, with D tentatively TRBD1 (6 bases). Trimming took 0 bases from V and 6 from J, leaving 10 bases between them. The CDR3 has 13 amino acids. Looked up from germline, CDR1 is SGHRS and CDR2 is YFSETQ. CDR3 DNA: TGCGCCAGCAGCTTGGACAGGGATCCCGAGCAGTACTTC. This translates into CASSLDRDPEQYF.

This chain links TRBV27 with TRBJ2-2; 8 positions agree with TRBD1. Per germline, CDR1 MNHEY and CDR2 SMNVEV (reference sequence). The CDR3 runs to 17 residues. V trimming: 5 bases; J trimming: 4 bases; junction bases outside the gene matches: 12. The CDR3 region is CASSPSTGDLPTGELFF. The CDR3 nucleotides read TGTGCCAGCAGTCCATCGACAGGGGACCTACCCACCGGGGAGCTGTTTTTT.

J is TRBJ2-1 and V is TRBV27; 9 bases align to TRBD2. With V trimmed by 2 bases and J by 3 bases, 2 bases remained unmatched. The CDR3 length is 15 residues. CDR1 is MNHEY, CDR2 SMNVEV, per germline (reference sequence). The CDR3 spells CASSLRREGYNEQFF. In nucleotides, the CDR3 is TGTGCCAGCAGTTTACGGCGGGAGGGCTACAATGAGCAGTTCTTC.

This clone showed up just a few times. The same CDR3 is also encoded by other DNA sequences in this sample. The V call is TRBV7-9, the J call TRBJ2-7; no definite D call. The CDR3 is made up of 11 amino acids. Trimming stripped 3 bases from V and 3 bases from J, with 3 bases between. The germline V gene has CDR1 SEHNR and CDR2 FQNEAQ (reference sequence). CDR3 sequence (DNA): TGTGCCAGCAGCTTGAACTACGAGCAGTACTTC. As protein: CASSLNYEQYF.

The chain recombines TRBV7-9 with TRBJ1-1; TRBD1 matches 8 bases. Germline CDR1 SEHNR, CDR2 FQNEAQ (reference sequence). The V and J ends lost 4 bases and 6 bases, in that order; junction bases with no gene match: 10. There are 15 residues in the CDR3. The DNA for the CDR3 is TGTGCCAGCAGCTCTCTACAGGGGGGGTTCGCTGAAGCTTTCTTT. Protein product: CASSSLQGGFAEAFF.

CDR3 sequence reads: CASSQDFSGSTYEQYF. The DNA of the CDR3 is TGCGCCAGCAGCCAAGATTTTAGCGGGAGTACTTACGAGCAGTACTTC. J is TRBJ2-7 and V is TRBV4-3; 9 bases align to TRBD2. There are 16 residues in the CDR3. The germline gives CDR1 LGHNA, CDR2 YSLEER. V lost 0 bases and J lost 4; bases outside the gene matches: 7.

The genes are TRBV4-3 and TRBJ1-2; perhaps TRBD1 as D (5 bases). The V and J ends lost 1 base and 4 bases respectively, with 16 bases between them. Germline V gene data show CDR1 as LGHNA and CDR2 as YSLEER. The CDR3 is made up of 16 amino acids. The CDR3 sequence is CASSQVLGRLGYGYTF. CDR3 DNA sequence: TGCGCCAGCAGCCAAGTATTGGGGCGTTTAGGCTATGGCTACACCTTC.

The chain recombines TRBV5-1 with TRBJ2-3, with a tentative D call TRBD1 (6 bases). CDR3 length equals 15 residues. CDR1 is SGHRS and CDR2 is YFSETQ in the germline V gene. Trimming shortened V by 0 bases and J by 5 bases, and 13 bases separated the two germline ends. The CDR3 DNA reads TGCGCCAGCAGCTTGGAAGGGGGAGTATTAGATACGCAGTATTTT. Protein sequence: CASSLEGGVLDTQYF.